The 12 T cell receptor beta chains listed next were all sequenced from one sample in a study of cytomegalovirus exposure and HLA in healthy donors. Primers: 60 Vbeta forward and 13 Jbeta reverse. Measured with immunoSEQ multiplex PCR; TCRdb has only the in-frame clones, and not every one. The data show 170,000 or so clones, 78% seen once. The specimen sequenced was PBMCs. Receptors were obtained from a woman between 50 and 59 years old in good health and CMV-seropositive.

The chain recombines TRBV9 with TRBJ1-1, with 7 nucleotides matching TRBD1. This CDR3 has 13 amino acids. Germline CDR1 SGDLS, CDR2 YYNGEE. V trimming: 4 bases; J trimming: 3 bases; junction bases outside the gene matches: 3. CDR3 coding DNA: TGTGCCAGCAGCCCACAGGGGTACACTGAAGCTTTCTTT. This encodes CASSPQGYTEAFF.

This clone was observed once. CDR3 DNA sequence: TGTGCCAGCAGCTTACAGGGGAATGAAAAACTGTTTTTT. Translating it yields CASSLQGNEKLFF. This chain links TRBV7-2 with TRBJ1-4, with D tentatively TRBD1 (6 bases). V lost 2 bases and J lost 5, with 6 bases in between. The CDR3 loop spans 13 amino acids. CDR1 and CDR2 from the germline V gene are SGHTA and FQGNSA.

The chain has TRBV9 and TRBJ2-1; D may be TRBD2 (6 bases). Germline V gene data show CDR1 as SGDLS and CDR2 as YYNGEE. V was pared by 4 bases and J by 4 bases, with 12 bases between. The CDR3 has 14 residues. The CDR3 sequence: CASSPQTSYNEQFF. CDR3 coding DNA: TGTGCCAGCAGCCCCCAGACTAGTTACAATGAGCAGTTCTTC.

This chain uses TRBV7-9 with TRBJ1-4; a weak D match, TRBD1 (5 bases). Germline V gene sequence: CDR1 SEHNR, CDR2 FQNEAQ (reference sequence). V was cut by 5 bases and J by 4 bases, with 20 bases left in between. The CDR3 has 17 amino acids. CDR3 nucleotide sequence: TGTGCCAGCAGCCAACCGGGACTTCAGACGATTAATGAAAAACTGTTTTTT. Amino acids: CASSQPGLQTINEKLFF.

V and J are TRBV9 and TRBJ2-7; 10 nucleotides match TRBD2. V lost 1 base to trimming and J lost 5 bases; unmatched junction nucleotides: 3. CDR3 length: 14 amino acids. The V gene's germline CDR1 is SGDLS and CDR2 YYNGEE. CDR3 loop: CASSVLAGDNEQYF. DNA of the CDR3: TGTGCCAGCAGCGTACTAGCGGGAGACAACGAGCAGTACTTC.

V and J are TRBV2 and TRBJ1-2; tentative D call: TRBD1 (5 bases). The ends were cut back, 4 bases at V and 6 bases at J, with 12 bases in the middle. The CDR3 runs 13 residues. Germline-derived CDR1 and CDR2 are SNHLY and FYNNEI. CDR3 DNA sequence: TGTGCCAGCAGTGGGGGGGGGTGGGATGGCTACACCTTC. Protein: CASSGGGWDGYTF. The whole variable domain, filled in from reference TRBV2 and TRBJ1-2, reads EPEVTQTPSHQVTQMGQEVILRCVPISNHLYFYWYRQILGQKVEFLVSFYNNEISEKSEIFDDQFSVERPDGSNFTLKIRSTKLEDSAMYFCASSGGGWDGYTFGSGTRLTVV.

J is TRBJ2-1 and V is TRBV28; D perhaps matches TRBD1 (6 bases). V gave up 2 bases and J gave up 2 bases, with 13 bases separating them. Germline V lookup: CDR1 MDHEN, CDR2 SYDVKM. This CDR3 has 16 residues. The CDR3 reads CASSLRARGAYNEQFF. The CDR3 DNA is TGTGCCAGCAGTTTAAGGGCCAGGGGAGCCTACAATGAGCAGTTCTTC.

This chain uses TRBV18 with TRBJ1-5; D gene uncertain. The CDR3 totals 13 residues. V was cut by 3 bases and J by 6 bases, with 9 bases left in between. Germline-derived CDR1 and CDR2 are KGHSH and LQKENI. The DNA for the CDR3 is TGTGCCAGCTCACCCTCACTGATTCAGCCCCAGCATTTT. Translation: CASSPSLIQPQHF. The full variable domain, its missing parts supplied by reference TRBV18 and TRBJ1-5, is NAGVMQNPRHLVRRRGQEARLRCSPMKGHSHVYWYRQLPEEGLKFMVYLQKENIIDESGMPKERFSAEFPKEGPSILRIQQVVRGDSAAYFCASSPSLIQPQHFGDGTRLSIL.

The chain uses TRBV9 and TRBJ1-2, with TRBD1 matching 8 bases. Germline V gene data show CDR1 as SGDLS and CDR2 as YYNGEE. After removal of 4 bases from V and 2 bases from J, the junction contained 7 bases not matched to a gene. CDR3 length equals 15 residues. The CDR3 here is CASSYQTGENYGYTF. CDR3 sequence (DNA): TGTGCCAGCAGCTATCAGACAGGGGAAAACTATGGCTACACCTTC.

CDR3 loop: CASGAGIGGYTF. CDR3 coding DNA: TGTGCCAGCGGTGCGGGAATTGGTGGCTACACCTTC. This chain connects TRBV7-2 to TRBJ1-2, with D unresolved. Germline CDR1 reads SGHTA; CDR2 reads FQGNSA. The CDR3 is 12 residues long. V was trimmed by 8 bases and J by 7 bases, leaving 14 bases between them.

V gene TRBV30 combines with J gene TRBJ1-2, with D maybe TRBD1 (6 bases). Trimming pared 0 bases from V and 9 bases from J, leaving 14 bases between. This CDR3 has 13 residues. Looked up from germline, CDR1 is GTSNPN and CDR2 is SVGIG (reference sequence). The CDR3: CAWSVRGAMSYTF. The CDR3 coding sequence is TGTGCCTGGAGTGTACGGGGGGCCATGAGCTACACCTTC.

The CDR3 spells CASRRQGFGYGYTF. The CDR3 DNA is TGTGCCAGCAGAAGACAGGGGTTCGGCTATGGCTACACCTTC. The rearrangement links TRBV5-4 to TRBJ1-2; 8 nucleotides align to TRBD1. The ends lost 5 bases at V and 4 bases at J; junction bases unmatched: 7. Per germline, CDR1 SGHNT and CDR2 YYREEE (reference sequence). CDR3 size: 14 residues.